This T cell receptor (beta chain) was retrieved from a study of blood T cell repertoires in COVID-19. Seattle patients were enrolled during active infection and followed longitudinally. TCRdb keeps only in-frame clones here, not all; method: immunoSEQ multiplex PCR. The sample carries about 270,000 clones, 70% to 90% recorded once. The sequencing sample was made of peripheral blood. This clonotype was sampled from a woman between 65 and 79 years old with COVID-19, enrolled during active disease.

CDR3 in DNA: TGCGCCAGCAGCTTTATTCAGGGGGCCGGATTAGATGGCTACACCTTC. It specifies CASSFIQGAGLDGYTF. The chain couples TRBV5-1 to TRBJ1-2; 8 positions agree with TRBD1. The germline CDR1 and CDR2 sequences are SGHRS and YFSETQ. The junction had 12 bases not matched to a gene; V was cut back by 2 bases and J by 6 bases. The CDR3 is 16 residues long.